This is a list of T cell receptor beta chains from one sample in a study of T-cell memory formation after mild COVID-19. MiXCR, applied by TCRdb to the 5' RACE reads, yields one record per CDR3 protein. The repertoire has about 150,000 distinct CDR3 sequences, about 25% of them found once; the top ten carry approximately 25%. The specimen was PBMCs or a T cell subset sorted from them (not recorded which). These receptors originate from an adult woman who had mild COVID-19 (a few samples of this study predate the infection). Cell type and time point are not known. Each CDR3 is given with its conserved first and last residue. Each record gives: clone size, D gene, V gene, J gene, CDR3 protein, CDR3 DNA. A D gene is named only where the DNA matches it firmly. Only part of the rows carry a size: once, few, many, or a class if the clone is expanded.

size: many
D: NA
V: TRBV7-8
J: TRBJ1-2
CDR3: CASSTGTAFGAYGYTF
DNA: TGTGCCAGCAGCACAGGGACCGCATTCGGGGCCTATGGCTACACCTTC

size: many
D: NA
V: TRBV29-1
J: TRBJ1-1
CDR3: CSVGLTTEAFF
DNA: TGCAGCGTTGGTCTGACTACTGAAGCTTTCTTT

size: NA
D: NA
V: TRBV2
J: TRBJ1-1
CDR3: CASSGGLMNTEAFF
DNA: TGTGCCAGCAGTGGGGGGCTTATGAACACTGAAGCTTTCTTT

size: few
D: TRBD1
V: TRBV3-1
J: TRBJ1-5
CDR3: CASSQDFGTGYQPQHF
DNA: TGTGCCAGCAGCCAAGATTTCGGGACAGGGTATCAGCCCCAGCATTTT

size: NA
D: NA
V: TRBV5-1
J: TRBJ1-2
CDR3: CASSTGGPTPNYGYTF
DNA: TGCGCCAGCAGCACCGGGGGCCCTACACCCAACTATGGCTACACCTTC

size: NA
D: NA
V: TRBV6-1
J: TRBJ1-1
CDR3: CASSEAGGKDEAFF
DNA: TGTGCCAGCAGTGAAGCGGGGGGGAAAGATGAAGCTTTCTTT

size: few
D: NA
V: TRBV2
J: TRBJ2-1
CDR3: CASLEQFF
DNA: TGTGCCAGCCTTGAGCAGTTCTTC

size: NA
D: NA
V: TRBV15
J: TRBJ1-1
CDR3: CATSRPRGGEMNTEAFF
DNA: TGTGCCACCAGCAGGCCGCGGGGAGGGGAGATGAACACTGAAGCTTTCTTT

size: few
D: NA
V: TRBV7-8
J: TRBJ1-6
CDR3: CASSPGGSSGSPLHF
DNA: TGTGCCAGCAGCCCAGGTGGCAGCTCGGGGTCACCCCTCCACTTT

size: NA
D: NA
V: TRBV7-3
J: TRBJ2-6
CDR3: CASSLTVPGANVLTF
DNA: TGTGCCAGCAGCTTAACTGTTCCTGGGGCCAACGTCCTGACTTTC

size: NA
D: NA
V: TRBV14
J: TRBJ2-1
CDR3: CASSQDWAGPGNEQFF
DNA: TGTGCCAGCAGCCAAGATTGGGCAGGGCCGGGGAATGAGCAGTTCTTC

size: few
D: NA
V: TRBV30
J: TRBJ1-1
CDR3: CAWSVSDTEAFF
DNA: TGTGCCTGGAGTGTATCAGACACTGAAGCTTTCTTT

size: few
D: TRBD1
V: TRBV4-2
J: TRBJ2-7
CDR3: CASSQGGTGKYEQYF
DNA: TGTGCCAGCAGCCAAGGCGGGACAGGGAAGTACGAGCAGTACTTC

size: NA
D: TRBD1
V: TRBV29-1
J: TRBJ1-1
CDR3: CSVIGTGGMNTEAFF
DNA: TGCAGCGTCATAGGGACAGGGGGCATGAACACTGAAGCTTTCTTT

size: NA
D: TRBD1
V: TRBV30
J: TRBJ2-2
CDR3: CASLVEDRGDTGELFF
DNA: TGTGCCTCCCTCGTCGAGGACAGGGGGGACACCGGGGAGCTGTTTTTT

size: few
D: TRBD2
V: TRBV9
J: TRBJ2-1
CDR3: CASSVGWRGAADEQFF
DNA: TGTGCCAGCAGCGTAGGATGGCGGGGGGCGGCGGATGAGCAGTTCTTC

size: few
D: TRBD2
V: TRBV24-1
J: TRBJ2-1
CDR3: CATSKGRELDEQFF
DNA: TGTGCCACCAGTAAGGGGCGGGAGTTGGATGAGCAGTTCTTC

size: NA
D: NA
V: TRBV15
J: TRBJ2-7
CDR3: CATSRAQGPSYEQYF
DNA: TGTGCCACCAGCAGAGCACAGGGCCCCTCCTACGAGCAGTACTTC

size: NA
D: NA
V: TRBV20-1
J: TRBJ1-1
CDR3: CSAPRADANTEAFF
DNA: TGCAGTGCTCCGCGGGCCGATGCGAACACTGAAGCTTTCTTT

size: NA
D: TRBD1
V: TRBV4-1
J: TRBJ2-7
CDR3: CASSQGQGAEEQYF
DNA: TGCGCCAGCAGCCAAGGACAGGGGGCAGAGGAGCAGTACTTC

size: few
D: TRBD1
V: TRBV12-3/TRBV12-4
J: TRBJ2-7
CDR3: CASSRRQGQEYEQYF
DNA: TGTGCCAGCAGTCGAAGACAGGGGCAAGAGTACGAGCAGTACTTC

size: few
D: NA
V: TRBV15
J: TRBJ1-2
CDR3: CATSRLLFYGYTF
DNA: TGTGCCACCAGCAGGTTACTATTCTATGGCTACACCTTC

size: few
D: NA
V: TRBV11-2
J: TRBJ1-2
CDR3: CASSHGQGSHGYTF
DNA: TGTGCCAGCAGCCACGGGCAGGGAAGTCATGGCTACACCTTC

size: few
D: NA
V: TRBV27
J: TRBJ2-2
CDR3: CASSLVQGTGELFF
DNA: TGTGCCAGCAGTTTAGTCCAGGGCACCGGGGAGCTGTTTTTT

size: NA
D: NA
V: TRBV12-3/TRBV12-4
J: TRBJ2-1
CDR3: CASSSFRDLLNEQFF
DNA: TGTGCCAGCAGTTCGTTCCGGGACTTGCTAAATGAGCAGTTCTTC

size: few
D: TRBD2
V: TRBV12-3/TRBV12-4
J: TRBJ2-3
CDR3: CASSSIAGGGFGVPSTDTQYF
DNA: TGTGCCAGCAGTTCCATAGCGGGTGGAGGATTCGGAGTTCCTAGCACAGATACGCAGTATTTT

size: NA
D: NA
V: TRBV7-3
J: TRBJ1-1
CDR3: CASSPQGPGTEAFF
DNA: TGTGCCAGCAGCCCCCAGGGGCCTGGGACTGAAGCTTTCTTT

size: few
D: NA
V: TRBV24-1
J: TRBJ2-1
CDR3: CATGQGNNEQFF
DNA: TGTGCCACCGGGCAGGGTAACAATGAGCAGTTCTTC

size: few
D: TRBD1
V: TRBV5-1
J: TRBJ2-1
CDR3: CASSPYPTGDSYNEQFF
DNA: TGCGCCAGCAGCCCATACCCAACAGGGGACTCCTACAATGAGCAGTTCTTC

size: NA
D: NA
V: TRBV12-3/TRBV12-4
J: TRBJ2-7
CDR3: CASSEGSLYEQYF
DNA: TGTGCCAGCAGTGAAGGTTCTCTGTACGAGCAGTACTTC

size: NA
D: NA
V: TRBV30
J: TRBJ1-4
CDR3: CAWSVLGEKLFF
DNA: TGTGCCTGGAGTGTACTGGGAGAAAAACTGTTTTTT

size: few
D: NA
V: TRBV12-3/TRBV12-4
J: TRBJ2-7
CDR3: CASSFWGRGFSYEQYF
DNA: TGTGCCAGCAGTTTCTGGGGTAGGGGCTTCTCCTACGAGCAGTACTTC

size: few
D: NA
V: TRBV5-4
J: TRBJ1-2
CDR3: CASSYPVDYGYTF
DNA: TGTGCCAGCAGTTACCCCGTGGACTATGGCTACACCTTC

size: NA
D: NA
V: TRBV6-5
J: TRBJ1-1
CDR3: CASSTNTVTGEAFF
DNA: TGTGCCAGCAGTACAAACACGGTGACAGGAGAAGCTTTCTTT

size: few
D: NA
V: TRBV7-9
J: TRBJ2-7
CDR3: CASSSPGHHYEQYF
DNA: TGTGCCAGCAGCTCACCGGGACACCACTACGAGCAGTACTTC

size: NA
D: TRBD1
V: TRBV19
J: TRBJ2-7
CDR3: CASSIVSTGATYEQYF
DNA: TGTGCCAGTAGTATAGTATCGACAGGGGCTACCTACGAGCAGTACTTC

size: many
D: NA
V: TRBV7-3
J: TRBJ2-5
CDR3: CASSLTSASGETQYF
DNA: TGTGCCAGCAGCTTAACCTCAGCTTCGGGGGAGACCCAGTACTTC

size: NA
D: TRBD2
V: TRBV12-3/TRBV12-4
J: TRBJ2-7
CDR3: CASSPKTSSWYEQYF
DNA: TGTGCCAGCAGTCCTAAGACTAGCAGCTGGTACGAGCAGTACTTC

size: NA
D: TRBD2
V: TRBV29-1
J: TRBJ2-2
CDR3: CSVMTSGTGELFF
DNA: TGCAGCGTCATGACTAGCGGCACCGGGGAGCTGTTTTTT

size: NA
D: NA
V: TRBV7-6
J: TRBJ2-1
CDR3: CATSPARARGNEQFF
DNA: TGTGCCACCTCCCCAGCACGGGCTAGAGGCAATGAGCAGTTCTTC

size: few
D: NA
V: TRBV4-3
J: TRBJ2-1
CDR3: CASSQDEGSFSYNEQFF
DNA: TGCGCCAGCAGCCAAGATGAAGGGAGCTTCTCCTACAATGAGCAGTTCTTC

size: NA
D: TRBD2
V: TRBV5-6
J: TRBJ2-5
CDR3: CASSDMTSGQETQYF
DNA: TGTGCCAGCAGCGACATGACTAGCGGGCAAGAGACCCAGTACTTC

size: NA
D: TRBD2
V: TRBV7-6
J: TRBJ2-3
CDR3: CASSTRGSSTDTQYF
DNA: TGTGCCAGCAGCACCCGCGGGAGTTCCACAGATACGCAGTATTTT

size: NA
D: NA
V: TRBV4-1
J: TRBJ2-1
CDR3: CASSQGNWGPEQFF
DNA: TGCGCCAGCAGCCAAGGTAATTGGGGGCCGGAGCAGTTCTTC

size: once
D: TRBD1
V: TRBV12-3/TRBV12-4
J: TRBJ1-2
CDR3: CASSTGQAGTF
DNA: TGTGCCAGCAGTACCGGACAGGCTGGCACCTTC